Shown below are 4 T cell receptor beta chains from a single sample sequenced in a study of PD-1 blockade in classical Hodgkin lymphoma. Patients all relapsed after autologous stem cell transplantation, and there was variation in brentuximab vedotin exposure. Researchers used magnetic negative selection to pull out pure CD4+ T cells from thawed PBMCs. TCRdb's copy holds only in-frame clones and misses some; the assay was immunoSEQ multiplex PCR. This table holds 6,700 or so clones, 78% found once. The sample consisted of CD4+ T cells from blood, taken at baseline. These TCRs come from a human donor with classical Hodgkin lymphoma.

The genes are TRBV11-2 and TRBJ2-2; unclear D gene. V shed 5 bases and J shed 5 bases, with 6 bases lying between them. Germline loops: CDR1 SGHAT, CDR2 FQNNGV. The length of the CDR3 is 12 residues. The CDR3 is CASSTWTGELFF. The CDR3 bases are TGTGCCAGCAGCACGTGGACCGGGGAGCTGTTTTTT.

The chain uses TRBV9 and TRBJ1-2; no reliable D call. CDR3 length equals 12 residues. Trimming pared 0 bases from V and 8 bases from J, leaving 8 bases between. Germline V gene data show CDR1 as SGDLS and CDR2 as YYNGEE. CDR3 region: CASSVDSLGYTF. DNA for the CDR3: TGTGCCAGCAGCGTAGACTCCTTGGGCTACACCTTC.

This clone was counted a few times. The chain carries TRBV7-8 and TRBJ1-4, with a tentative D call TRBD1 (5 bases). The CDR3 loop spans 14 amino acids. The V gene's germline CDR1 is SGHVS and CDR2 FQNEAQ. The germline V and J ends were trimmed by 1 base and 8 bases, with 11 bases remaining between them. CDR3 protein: CASSLGQGGEKLFF. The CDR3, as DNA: TGTGCCAGCAGCTTAGGGCAGGGAGGGGAAAAACTGTTTTTT.

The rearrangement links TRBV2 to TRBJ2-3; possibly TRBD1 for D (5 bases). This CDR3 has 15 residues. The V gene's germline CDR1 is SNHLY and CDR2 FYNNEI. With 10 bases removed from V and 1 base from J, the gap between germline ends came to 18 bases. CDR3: CATRKGVRGTDTQYF. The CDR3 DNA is TGTGCCACCCGGAAAGGGGTCAGGGGCACAGATACGCAGTATTTT.